The 24 T cell receptor beta chains below all came from one sample that was sequenced in a study of post-analysis software for immune sequencing data. Unique-molecular-identifier-tagged TCR beta cDNA libraries were used. TCRdb passed the PCR reads through MiXCR, listing each CDR3 protein once. The sample holds roughly 170,000 distinct CDR3 sequences, around 28% seen once. Which antigens these TCRs recognize remains unknown. Findings and caveats of the study: When patients were compared with controls, a handful of TRBV segments were more frequent, TRBV5-6, TRBV5-1 and TRBV20-1 among them.

The sequencing input was blood. These receptors came from a girl between 5 and 17 years old with multiple sclerosis.

This clonotype was recorded at least ten times. The gene calls are TRBV6-5 and TRBJ2-7; 8 nucleotides match TRBD2. Per the germline V gene, CDR1 is MNHEY and CDR2 is SVGAGI. V lost 6 bases, J lost 0 bases, and 7 bases stayed unmatched. This CDR3 comprises 15 residues. In nucleotides, the CDR3 is TGTGCCAGCAGGGGGACGGGAGGGAGCTCCTACGAGCAGTACTTC. This codes for CASRGTGGSSYEQYF.

This chain connects TRBV5-1 to TRBJ2-5; D perhaps matches TRBD1 (6 bases). The end of the DNA fits TRBJ2-1 better, so the J call may be wrong. Germline V lookup: CDR1 SGHRS, CDR2 YFSETQ. There are 15 residues in the CDR3. The CDR3 here is CASSLPDWGQETQFF. The CDR3 DNA is TGCGCCAGCAGCTTGCCCGACTGGGGGCAAGAGACCCAGTTCTTC.

This clonotype showed up many times. The rearrangement links TRBV20-1 to TRBJ2-7; the D gene is possibly TRBD2 (6 bases). V lost 1 base and J 1 base, leaving 14 bases between the germline ends. The CDR3 totals 15 residues. Germline V gene data show CDR1 as DFQATT and CDR2 as SNEGSKA (reference sequence). The DNA of the CDR3 is TGCAGTGCTAGAGGGGCGGGACCTGTTTCCTACGAGCAGTACTTC. This translates into CSARGAGPVSYEQYF.

This clonotype has only a few counts. The chain combines TRBV12-3 or TRBV12-4 with TRBJ1-5; 7 bases fit TRBD1. The CDR3 contains 15 residues. Trimming took 7 bases from V and 1 from J; bases not matched to a gene: 7. CDR3 DNA: TGTGCCAGCACCGCCGGGACAGAGAGCAATCAGCCCCAGCATTTT. This translates into CASTAGTESNQPQHF.

This clonotype was counted only a few times. The chain links TRBV7-8 to TRBJ1-1; D is unclear. The CDR3 loop spans 13 amino acids. V lost 5 bases and J lost 6, with 13 bases in between. The germline V gene encodes CDR1 SGHVS and CDR2 FQNEAQ. The CDR3 coding sequence is TGTGCCAGCAGCCCTCCGGGTTATCCTGAAGCTTTCTTT. It encodes CASSPPGYPEAFF.

This chain links TRBV5-1 with TRBJ2-5, with D perhaps matching TRBD2 (6 bases). The end of the DNA aligns better with TRBJ2-7, so the J call may be wrong. Germline loops: CDR1 SGHRS, CDR2 YFSETQ. The CDR3 length is 13 residues. This CDR3 reads CASSFSGAGEQYF. CDR3 nucleotides: TGCGCCAGCAGCTTCAGTGGAGCGGGCGAGCAGTACTTC.

This clonotype was seen ten or more times. The chain links TRBV12-3 or TRBV12-4 to TRBJ2-3, with a possible D match to TRBD2 (6 bases). The CDR3 loop spans 15 amino acids. V shed 3 bases and J shed 0 bases, with 10 bases lying between them. The CDR3 DNA sequence: TGTGCCAGCAGTTTCGAAGGGACTAGCACAGATACGCAGTATTTT. Encoded protein: CASSFEGTSTDTQYF.

For this clonotype: One end of the junction does not line up with germline, which may come from a read error. The chain is built from TRBV6-5 and TRBJ1-1; TRBD1 matches at 10 bases. This CDR3 is 15 amino acids long. CDR1 MNHEY and CDR2 SVGAGI come from the germline V gene. CDR3 amino acids: CASSYGTGEATVAFF. The CDR3 nucleotides read TGTGCCAGCAGTTACGGGACAGGGGAGGCCACTGTAGCTTTCTTT.

A note on this clonotype: At one boundary the junction diverges from the germline segment, which might be a read error. The chain recombines TRBV5-1 with TRBJ2-7, with unresolved D. The germline V gene encodes CDR1 SGHRS and CDR2 YFSETQ. The CDR3 has 13 residues. The CDR3 DNA sequence: TGCGTCAGCAGCCAGGAAGAAACCTACGAGCAGTACTTC. As protein: CVSSQEETYEQYF.

This chain links TRBV30 with TRBJ2-1; 15 nucleotides line up with TRBD2. The junction had 3 bases not matched to a gene; V was cut back by 2 bases and J by 4 bases. Germline CDR1 and CDR2: GTSNPN and SVGIG (reference sequence). The CDR3 runs 16 residues. CDR3 region: CAWSTGTSGGYNEQFF. The CDR3 DNA reads as TGTGCCTGGAGTACTGGGACTAGCGGGGGGTACAATGAGCAGTTCTTC.

This clonotype has at least ten counts. The DNA of the CDR3 is TGTGCCAGCAGTGTACAGGGACGACGCACAGATACGCAGTATTTT. Its protein product is CASSVQGRRTDTQYF. J is TRBJ2-3 and V is TRBV12-3 or TRBV12-4, with D perhaps matching TRBD1 (6 bases). This CDR3 is built from 15 residues. V was shortened by 5 bases and J by 1 base, with 13 bases between the two germline ends.

For this clonotype: A much larger clone is a single base away; this may be a read error. This sequence joins TRBV10-3 and TRBJ1-5; possibly TRBD1 for D (6 bases). This CDR3 region has 16 residues. Trimming removed 0 bases at V and 1 base at J, with 10 bases between. From germline, CDR1 is ENHRY and CDR2 SYGVKD. The CDR3 region is CAISESNRASNQPQHF. CDR3 bases: TGTGCCATCAGTGAGTCGAACAGGGCGAGCAATCAGCCCCAGCATTTT.

The chain joins TRBV12-3 or TRBV12-4 to TRBJ2-7; D is unclear. This CDR3 is 17 amino acids long. V was cut by 2 bases and J by 7 bases, with 24 bases left in between. The CDR3 region is CASSLSAFTGLNNEQYF. The CDR3 bases are TGTGCCAGCAGTTTAAGTGCCTTTACCGGGCTAAACAATGAGCAGTACTTC.

This sequence joins TRBV11-1 and TRBJ2-1, with TRBD2 matching over 12 bases. This CDR3 spans 16 amino acids. J lost 5 bases, V lost 5 bases, and 7 bases had no gene match. Germline assignment: CDR1 SGHAT and CDR2 FQDESV (reference sequence). The CDR3 region has the DNA TGTGCCAGCAGCATGTGGACTAGCGGGATGGACAATGAGCAGTTCTTC. Protein: CASSMWTSGMDNEQFF.

The chain has TRBV28 and TRBJ2-1; 9 bases align to TRBD1. The CDR3 loop spans 20 amino acids. Germline V gives CDR1 MDHEN, CDR2 SYDVKM. V shed 2 bases and J 1 base; nucleotides not matched to a gene: 15. CDR3 DNA sequence: TGTGCCAGCAGTTTACCGAGTCCCGGGACAGGGATCTCTTCCTACAATGAGCAGTTCTTC. As protein: CASSLPSPGTGISSYNEQFF. Combining the CDR3 with reference TRBV28 and TRBJ2-1 gives the whole variable domain DVKVTQSSRYLVKRTGEKVFLECVQDMDHENMFWYRQDPGLGLRLIYFSYDVKMKEKGDIPEGYSVSREKKERFSLILESASTNQTSMYLCASSLPSPGTGISSYNEQFFGPGTRLTVL.

In the case of this clonotype: A much larger clone differs by one base, so this may be a read error. V gene TRBV5-8 combines with J gene TRBJ2-1; D is unresolved. This CDR3 has 15 amino acids. Germline V gives CDR1 SGHTS, CDR2 YDEGEE. CDR3 region: CASSLGFNSYNEQLF. The CDR3 coding sequence is TGTGCCAGCAGCTTGGGGTTCAACTCCTACAATGAGCAGTTATTC.

This clonotype was seen a few times. This chain links TRBV6-6 with TRBJ2-7, with 9 bases that match TRBD1. V shed 5 bases, J shed 2 bases, and the junction held 4 bases outside the gene matches. This CDR3 contains 14 residues. Germline CDR1 is MNHNY and CDR2 is SVGAGI (reference sequence). The CDR3, as DNA: TGTGCCAGCAGTCGGACAGGGGTTCCCTACGAGCAGTACTTC. Its protein is CASSRTGVPYEQYF.

This chain links TRBV14 with TRBJ1-1; D perhaps matches TRBD1 (6 bases). CDR3 length: 14 residues. Germline CDR1 is SGHDN and CDR2 is FVKESK. Trimming removed 7 bases at V and 5 bases at J, with 17 bases between. The CDR3 DNA is TGTGCCAGCACCTCTTTCACAGGGCGGACTGAAGCTTTCTTT. This encodes CASTSFTGRTEAFF.

The gene calls are TRBV7-2 and TRBJ2-4; 7 nucleotides align to TRBD2. J lost 13 bases, V lost 0 bases, and 18 bases had no gene match. The CDR3 runs 17 residues. CDR1 is SGHTA, CDR2 FQGNSA, per germline. The CDR3 sequence is CASSLALAANTVYEQYF. CDR3 nucleotides: TGTGCCAGCAGCTTAGCTCTAGCGGCCAATACCGTCTACGAACAGTACTTC. Full variable domain (outside the CDR3, taken from reference TRBV7-2 and TRBJ2-4): GAGVSQSPSNKVTEKGKDVELRCDPISGHTALYWYRQSLGQGLEFLIYFQGNSAPDKSGLPSDRFSAERTGGSVSTLTIQRTQQEDSAVYLCASSLALAANTVYEQYFGAGTRLSVL.

At least ten counts were recorded for this clonotype. This rearrangement joins TRBV20-1 to TRBJ1-1, with a tentative D call TRBD1 (5 bases). This CDR3 contains 13 residues. Germline-derived CDR1 and CDR2 are DFQATT and SNEGSKA (reference sequence). V lost 3 bases, J lost 5 bases, and 13 bases lay in between. Written as DNA, the CDR3 is TGCAGTGCTAGGGGGTGGGGGGGTACTGAAGCTTTCTTT. Amino acids: CSARGWGGTEAFF.

The genes are TRBV20-1 and TRBJ1-1, with D possibly being TRBD1 (5 bases). Germline loops: CDR1 DFQATT, CDR2 SNEGSKA (reference sequence). Trimming removed 1 base from V and 4 bases from J, with 10 bases in between. The CDR3 contains 13 residues. The CDR3 is CSARGVGATEAFF. The CDR3, as DNA: TGCAGTGCTAGAGGGGTTGGGGCCACTGAAGCTTTCTTT.

This clonotype was seen at least ten times. J is TRBJ2-5 and V is TRBV20-1; 7 nucleotides agree with TRBD2. CDR1 is DFQATT and CDR2 is SNEGSKA in the germline V gene (reference sequence). The V segment lost 3 bases and the J segment 3 bases; nucleotides outside the gene matches: 7. This CDR3 contains 14 residues. The CDR3 region has the DNA TGCAGTGCTAGTTCCGGGACTATTAAAGAGACCCAGTACTTC. Protein sequence: CSASSGTIKETQYF.

This clonotype was observed a few times. The chain links TRBV15 to TRBJ2-7, with 10 positions matching TRBD1. Germline V gene lookup returns CDR1 LNHNV and CDR2 YYDKDF (reference sequence). CDR3 length: 14 amino acids. J lost 7 bases, V lost 3 bases, and 6 bases had no gene match. The chain's CDR3 is CATSSPTGGREQYF. CDR3 DNA: TGTGCCACCAGCAGCCCGACAGGGGGCAGGGAGCAGTACTTC.

In this sample, this clonotype turned up once. At one end the junction does not follow the germline gene, possibly because of a read error. The J gene is TRBJ2-3, the V gene TRBV7-8; no firm D call. This CDR3 spans 13 amino acids. In germline, CDR1 is SGHVS, CDR2 FQNEAQ. The CDR3 nucleotides are TGTGCCAGCAGCTCCAGCCTGGCAGATACGCGGTATTTT. Its translation is CASSSSLADTRYF.